Described below is a single TCR beta chain sequence and its context. The data derive from a study of cytomegalovirus exposure and HLA in healthy donors. Repertoires were generated with immunoSEQ multiplex PCR, while TCRdb's copy carries only in-frame clones and drops some. Of around 150,000 clones listed, roughly nine tenths are singletons. Material for sequencing was PBMCs. The receptor's source is a woman between 25 and 40 years old in good health and CMV-seronegative.

The DNA for the CDR3 is TGTGCCAGCAGCTTCACTAGCGGGAGTCCCTACGAGCAGTACTTC. This translates into CASSFTSGSPYEQYF. The chain is built from TRBV7-9 and TRBJ2-7; 11 bases are a match to TRBD2. V was clipped by 3 bases and J by 2 bases; unmatched bases: 3. The CDR3 consists of 15 residues. Germline assignment: CDR1 SEHNR and CDR2 FQNEAQ (reference sequence).